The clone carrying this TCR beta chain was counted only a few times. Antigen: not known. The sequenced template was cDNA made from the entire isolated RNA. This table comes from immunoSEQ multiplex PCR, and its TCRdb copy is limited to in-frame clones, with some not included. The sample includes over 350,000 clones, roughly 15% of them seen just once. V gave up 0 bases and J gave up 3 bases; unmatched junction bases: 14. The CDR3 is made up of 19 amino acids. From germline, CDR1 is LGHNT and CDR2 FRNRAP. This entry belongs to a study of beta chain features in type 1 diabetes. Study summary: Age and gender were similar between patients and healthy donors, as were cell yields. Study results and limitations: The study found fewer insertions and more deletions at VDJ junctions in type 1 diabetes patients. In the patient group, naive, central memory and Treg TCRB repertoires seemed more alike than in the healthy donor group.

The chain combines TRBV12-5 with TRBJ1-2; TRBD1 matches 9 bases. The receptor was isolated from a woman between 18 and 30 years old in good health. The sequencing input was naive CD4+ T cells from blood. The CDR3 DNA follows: TGTGCTAGTGGTTTGGTACTAGGGACAGGGAAAACCTACTACTATGGCTACACCTTC. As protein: CASGLVLGTGKTYYYGYTF.